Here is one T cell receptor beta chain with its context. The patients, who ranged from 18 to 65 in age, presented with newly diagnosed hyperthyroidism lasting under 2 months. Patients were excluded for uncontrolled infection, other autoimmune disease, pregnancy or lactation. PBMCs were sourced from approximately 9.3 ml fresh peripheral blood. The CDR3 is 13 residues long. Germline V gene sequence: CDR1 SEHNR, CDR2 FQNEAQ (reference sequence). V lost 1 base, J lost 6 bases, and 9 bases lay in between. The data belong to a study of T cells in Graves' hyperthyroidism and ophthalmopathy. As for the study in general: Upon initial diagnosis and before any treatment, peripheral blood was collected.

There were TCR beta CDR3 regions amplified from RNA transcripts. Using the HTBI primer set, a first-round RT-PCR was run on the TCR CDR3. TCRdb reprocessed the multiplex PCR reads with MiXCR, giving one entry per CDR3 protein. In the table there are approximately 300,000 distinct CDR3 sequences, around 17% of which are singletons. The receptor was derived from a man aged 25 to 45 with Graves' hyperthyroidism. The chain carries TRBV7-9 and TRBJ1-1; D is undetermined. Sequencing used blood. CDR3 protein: CASSLGPRAEAFF. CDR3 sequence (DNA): TGTGCCAGCAGCTTAGGACCGCGGGCTGAAGCTTTCTTT. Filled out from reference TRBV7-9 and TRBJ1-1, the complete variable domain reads DTGVSQNPRHKITKRGQNVTFRCDPISEHNRLYWYRQTLGQGPEFLTYFQNEAQLEKSRLLSDRFSAERPKGSFSTLEIQRTEQGDSAMYLCASSLGPRAEAFFGQGTRLTVV.